These 32 T cell receptor beta chains share one sample of origin, sequenced in a study of naive and memory T cell subsets. Two oligonucleotides, mixed equimolar, formed the beta constant-region primer covering TRBC1 and TRBC2. Four rounds of PCR amplified the ligated cDNA using nested alpha and beta constant-region primers plus SP2. TCRdb passed the UMI-ligation and nested PCR reads through MiXCR, listing each CDR3 protein once. In the table there are around 18,000 distinct CDR3 sequences, 8.7% of which are singletons. The sequenced sample consisted of central memory CD8+ T cells from blood. These receptor sequences come from a human donor in good health.

This clonotype came up once. The chain is built from TRBV5-1 and TRBJ1-1, with unresolved D. This CDR3 spans 13 amino acids. V lost 3 bases and J 8 bases, leaving 14 bases between the germline ends. Per the germline V gene, CDR1 is SGHRS and CDR2 is YFSETQ. Here the CDR3 reads CASSSSLGSEAFF. The DNA for the CDR3 is TGCGCCAGCAGCTCGAGTCTTGGGTCCGAAGCTTTCTTT. The full variable domain, in which reference TRBV5-1 and TRBJ1-1 provide the parts outside the CDR3, is KAGVTQTPRYLIKTRGQQVTLSCSPISGHRSVSWYQQTPGQGLQFLFEYFSETQRNKGNFPGRFSGRQFSNSRSEMNVSTLELGDSALYLCASSSSLGSEAFFGQGTRLTVV.

V and J are TRBV24-1 and TRBJ2-3; 8 positions agree with TRBD1. V gave up 1 base and J gave up 1 base; unmatched junction bases: 12. There are 19 residues in the CDR3. The germline V gene encodes CDR1 KGHDR and CDR2 SFDVKD. The CDR3 is CATSDFGQGRFPGTDTQYF. The DNA of the CDR3 is TGTGCCACCAGTGATTTTGGACAGGGTAGGTTCCCGGGCACAGATACGCAGTATTTT.

This clonotype is termed medium-sized. The CDR3 here is CASSQDGGRGADTQYF. The CDR3 DNA reads as TGTGCCAGCAGCCAAGATGGGGGGCGTGGGGCAGATACGCAGTATTTT. The rearrangement uses TRBV4-2 and TRBJ2-3; D tentatively fits TRBD1 or TRBD2 (6 bases each). Germline CDR1 and CDR2: LGHNA and YNFKEQ. V shed 0 bases and J shed 4 bases, with 14 bases lying between them. The CDR3 loop spans 16 amino acids.

The chain joins TRBV10-3 to TRBJ1-3, with D uncertain. Germline CDR1 ENHRY, CDR2 SYGVKD. V was trimmed by 2 bases and J by 2 bases, leaving 16 bases between them. The CDR3 sequence is 17 residues long. The CDR3 DNA reads as TGTGCCATCAGTGAGGGAGACGAATCCTTTACTGGAAACACCATATATTTT. Residues: CAISEGDESFTGNTIYF.

The V gene is TRBV7-2, the J gene TRBJ2-5; D gene unclear. V lost 5 bases and J lost 6, with 13 bases in between. This CDR3 spans 13 amino acids. Germline CDR1 and CDR2: SGHTA and FQGNSA. The CDR3 region is CASSPGLGQTQYF. The CDR3 coding sequence is TGTGCCAGCAGCCCGGGCCTAGGTCAGACCCAGTACTTC.

The J gene is TRBJ2-1, the V gene TRBV4-3, with 9 bases aligning to TRBD2. Per the germline V gene, CDR1 is LGHNA and CDR2 is YSLEER. Trimming at V came to 0 bases and at J to 4 bases, leaving 1 base not matched to a gene. This CDR3 is 15 amino acids long. The CDR3 loop reads CASSQDLAGYNEQFF. The CDR3 region has the DNA TGCGCCAGCAGCCAAGATCTAGCGGGATACAATGAGCAGTTCTTC.

This chain links TRBV5-6 with TRBJ1-3, with a tentative D call TRBD1 (6 bases). This CDR3 is built from 16 residues. V was trimmed by 0 bases and J by 4 bases, leaving 14 bases between them. Germline V lookup: CDR1 SGHDT, CDR2 YYEEEE. The CDR3 DNA reads as TGTGCCAGCAGCTTGGCTCCGGGGGCTGCCGGAAACACCATATATTTT. This sequence encodes CASSLAPGAAGNTIYF. The complete variable domain, with remaining parts taken from reference TRBV5-6 and TRBJ1-3, reads DAGVTQSPTHLIKTRGQQVTLRCSPKSGHDTVSWYQQALGQGPQFIFQYYEEEERQRGNFPDRFSGHQFPNYSSELNVNALLLGDSALYLCASSLAPGAAGNTIYFGEGSWLTVV.

This clonotype was counted ten times or more. The chain joins TRBV7-9 to TRBJ1-4; D not resolved. The CDR3 consists of 11 residues. CDR1 is SEHNR and CDR2 is FQNEAQ in the germline V gene (reference sequence). Trimming stripped 8 bases from V and 4 bases from J, with 5 bases between. DNA of the CDR3: TGTGCCAGCTCGATTAATGAAAAACTGTTTTTT. It is translated as CASSINEKLFF. The full variable domain, with the rest looked up from reference TRBV7-9 and TRBJ1-4, is DTGVSQNPRHKITKRGQNVTFRCDPISEHNRLYWYRQTLGQGPEFLTYFQNEAQLEKSRLLSDRFSAERPKGSFSTLEIQRTEQGDSAMYLCASSINEKLFFGSGTQLSVL.

This clonotype was seen more than once but under ten times. The chain joins TRBV20-1 to TRBJ2-7; 9 nucleotides align to TRBD2. Trimming at V came to 3 bases and at J to 4 bases, leaving 7 bases not matched to a gene. The germline gives CDR1 DFQATT, CDR2 SNEGSKA (reference sequence). This CDR3 has 14 residues. The CDR3 protein is CSASTTSGRYEQYF. The CDR3 nucleotides read TGCAGTGCTAGCACGACTAGCGGACGTTACGAGCAGTACTTC.

The chain uses TRBV18 and TRBJ2-7; D possibly corresponds to TRBD2 (5 bases). CDR1 KGHSH and CDR2 LQKENI come from the germline V gene. This CDR3 spans 14 amino acids. The germline V and J ends were trimmed by 3 bases and 4 bases, with 13 bases remaining between them. The CDR3 coding sequence is TGTGCCAGCTCACCCAGCGGCTACTTTTACGAGCAGTACTTC. Its translation is CASSPSGYFYEQYF.

This clonotype was detected ten times or more. The chain couples TRBV28 to TRBJ1-5; maybe TRBD1 (5 bases). Trimming left V 5 bases short and J 5 bases short, with 10 bases between. The CDR3 consists of 13 residues. Germline CDR1 MDHEN, CDR2 SYDVKM. The CDR3 sequence is CASSDSGDQPQHF. CDR3 nucleotides: TGTGCCAGCAGTGACAGTGGGGATCAGCCCCAGCATTTT.

This chain joins TRBV3-1 and TRBJ2-5, with 12 bases aligning to TRBD2. CDR3 length: 16 residues. Germline CDR1 and CDR2: LGHDT and YNNKEL (reference sequence). J was trimmed by 5 bases and V by 2 bases; bases with no gene match: 6. CDR3 sequence reads: CASSQLTSGSGETQYF. The CDR3 region has the DNA TGTGCCAGCAGCCAACTGACTAGCGGGAGCGGGGAGACCCAGTACTTC.

This chain links TRBV9 with TRBJ2-3; D gene ambiguous. Trimming left V 0 bases short and J 0 bases short, with 5 bases between. CDR1 SGDLS and CDR2 YYNGEE come from the germline V gene. This CDR3 has 14 residues. The CDR3, as DNA: TGTGCCAGCAGCGTAGTGGGTAGCACAGATACGCAGTATTTT. Its translation: CASSVVGSTDTQYF.

This clonotype showed up just a few times. The chain carries TRBV20-1 and TRBJ2-1, with 12 bases lining up with TRBD2. The CDR3 covers 15 residues. V gave up 3 bases and J gave up 6 bases; unmatched junction bases: 6. CDR1 DFQATT and CDR2 SNEGSKA come from the germline V gene (reference sequence). CDR3 nucleotide sequence: TGCAGTGCTAGCCAGGCTAGCGGGGGGGCCAATGAGCAGTTCTTC. Protein product: CSASQASGGANEQFF.

Of note for this clonotype: At one boundary the junction diverges from the germline segment, which might be a read error. This chain connects TRBV3-1 to TRBJ1-1, with D possibly being TRBD1 (5 bases). Germline CDR1 reads LGHDT; CDR2 reads YNNKEL (reference sequence). There are 13 residues in the CDR3. The DNA of the CDR3 is TGTGCCAGCAGCCAAGGCGGATCCGGGGCCCGAGTCTTT. The encoded protein is CASSQGGSGARVF.

In its sample, this clonotype was seen many times. The junction departs from the called germline gene at one end, perhaps through a read error. The chain employs TRBV12-3 or TRBV12-4 and TRBJ1-2; D is uncertain. The CDR3 runs to 14 residues. The CDR3 loop reads CASSLAGSNDGYTF. CDR3 nucleotide sequence: TGTGCCAGCAGTTTAGCTGGGAGTAACGATGGCTACACCTTC.

This clonotype was counted many times. J is TRBJ2-6 and V is TRBV4-2; no reliable D call. V shed 4 bases and J shed 4 bases, with 14 bases lying between them. CDR3 size: 16 residues. Germline loops: CDR1 LGHNA, CDR2 YNFKEQ. CDR3 DNA: TGTGCCAGCAGCCTAGAGGCCGTGACAGGGGCCAACGTCCTGACTTTC. Protein: CASSLEAVTGANVLTF.

This clonotype showed up just a few times. The chain joins TRBV4-2 to TRBJ2-7; no firm D call. The CDR3 loop spans 16 amino acids. Trimming removed 4 bases from V and 5 bases from J, with 21 bases in between. Germline CDR1 reads LGHNA; CDR2 reads YNFKEQ. In nucleotides, the CDR3 is TGTGCCAGCAGCCTGTCATCTTTGAGCTCTGGGGACGAGCAGTACTTC. This encodes CASSLSSLSSGDEQYF.

The rearrangement links TRBV14 to TRBJ2-1, with 8 bases lining up with TRBD2. Trimming at V came to 3 bases and at J to 0 bases, leaving 4 bases not matched to a gene. The CDR3 spans 16 residues. CDR1 SGHDN and CDR2 FVKESK come from the germline V gene. The CDR3 DNA is TGTGCCAGCAGCCAGGATAGCGGGGACTCCTACAATGAGCAGTTCTTC. It encodes CASSQDSGDSYNEQFF.

Regarding this clonotype: A much bigger clone sits one base away, suggesting this may be a read error. The chain recombines TRBV7-8 with TRBJ2-7, with 7 bases lining up with TRBD2. With 5 bases clipped from V and 8 bases from J, the junction kept 18 bases outside the gene matches. Germline V gene sequence: CDR1 SGHVS, CDR2 FQNEAQ. CDR3 length equals 16 residues. The CDR3 nucleotides read TGTGCCAGCAGCCGAACTACGGGGGGTATTGACCACAAGCAGTACTTC. Its translation: CASSRTTGGIDHKQYF. Full variable domain (rest looked up from reference TRBV7-8 and TRBJ2-7): GAGVSQSPRYKVAKRGQDVALRCDPISGHVSLFWYQQALGQGPEFLTYFQNEAQLDKSGLPSDRFFAERPEGSVSTLKIQRTQQEDSAVYLCASSRTTGGIDHKQYFGPGTRLTVT.

In this sample, this clonotype turned up a few times. The rearrangement joins TRBV6-4 to TRBJ2-2; 9 nucleotides align to TRBD2. This CDR3 region has 15 residues. V lost 6 bases to trimming and J lost 2 bases; unmatched junction nucleotides: 4. Germline V gene lookup returns CDR1 MRHNA and CDR2 SNTAGT. The DNA for the CDR3 is TGTGCCAGCAGCGTGACTAGCGGTAACACCGGGGAGCTGTTTTTT. It is translated as CASSVTSGNTGELFF.

This clonotype has only a few counts. The chain couples TRBV15 to TRBJ1-5; D is ambiguous. Germline V CDR1 and CDR2: LNHNV, YYDKDF (reference sequence). V was shortened by 3 bases and J by 0 bases, with 9 bases between the two germline ends. The CDR3 spans 15 residues. Here the CDR3 reads CATSRFHYSNQPQHF. The CDR3 coding sequence is TGTGCCACCAGCAGGTTCCATTATAGCAATCAGCCCCAGCATTTT.

This clonotype was picked up many times. This chain uses TRBV19 with TRBJ1-1; D might be TRBD1 (5 bases). Trimming pared 6 bases from V and 11 bases from J, leaving 16 bases between. The V gene's germline CDR1 is LNHDA and CDR2 SQIVND (reference sequence). The CDR3 is made up of 12 amino acids. The CDR3 spells CASSPRPRDAFF. CDR3 nucleotide sequence: TGTGCCAGTAGCCCTCGTCCAAGGGACGCTTTCTTT.

This clonotype was detected only a few times. J is TRBJ2-3 and V is TRBV12-3 or TRBV12-4; 11 bases match TRBD1. The length of the CDR3 is 15 residues. V was pared by 5 bases and J by 3 bases, with 4 bases of the junction left unmatched. The DNA for the CDR3 is TGTGCCAGCAGTCGGACAGGGGGCCGGACAGATACGCAGTATTTT. Protein: CASSRTGGRTDTQYF.

This clonotype was counted between two and nine times. The chain couples TRBV28 to TRBJ1-3; D is unclear. Trimming took 2 bases from V and 0 from J, leaving 8 bases between them. The CDR3 runs to 15 residues. Germline V lookup: CDR1 MDHEN, CDR2 SYDVKM. The CDR3 reads CASSLDGDSGNTIYF. Written as DNA, the CDR3 is TGTGCCAGCAGTTTAGACGGCGACTCTGGAAACACCATATATTTT.

This clonotype was counted only a few times. The chain recombines TRBV2 with TRBJ2-3, with 9 bases matching TRBD1. The CDR3 runs to 13 residues. After removal of 5 bases from V and 14 bases from J, the junction contained 11 bases not matched to a gene. The germline gives CDR1 SNHLY, CDR2 FYNNEI. The CDR3 is CASSTRTGEVGYF. CDR3 DNA: TGTGCCAGCAGTACTAGGACAGGGGAGGTGGGGTATTTT.

This sequence joins TRBV27 and TRBJ2-2; no definite D call. CDR3 length equals 13 residues. V gave up 6 bases and J gave up 2 bases, with 7 bases separating them. Germline-derived CDR1 and CDR2 are MNHEY and SMNVEV (reference sequence). CDR3 protein: CASSPRNTGELFF. CDR3 DNA sequence: TGTGCCAGCAGCCCCAGAAACACCGGGGAGCTGTTTTTT.

This clonotype was observed at least ten times. The chain is built from TRBV27 and TRBJ2-3; D remains unclear. CDR3 length: 12 amino acids. Germline values: CDR1 MNHEY, CDR2 SMNVEV (reference sequence). Trimming took off 6 bases at V and 0 bases at J, with 4 bases between the two ends. The CDR3 DNA is TGTGCCAGCAGAATTAGCACAGATACGCAGTATTTT. Encoded protein: CASRISTDTQYF.

This rearrangement joins TRBV6-2 or TRBV6-3 to TRBJ2-1, with D possibly being TRBD1 (5 bases). CDR3 length: 14 residues. CDR1 and CDR2 (germline): MNHEY, SVGEGT. The V and J ends lost 6 bases and 3 bases respectively, with 12 bases between them. The CDR3 DNA follows: TGTGCCAGCAGGAAGGACATCAACTACAATGAGCAGTTCTTC. This gives the protein CASRKDINYNEQFF.

V is TRBV24-1 and J is TRBJ2-1; the match to TRBD1 covers 9 bases. V gave up 4 bases and J gave up 4 bases; unmatched junction bases: 10. Germline V gene sequence: CDR1 KGHDR, CDR2 SFDVKD. This CDR3 is built from 17 residues. The CDR3 sequence is CATSDRPGTGLYNEQFF. DNA for the CDR3: TGTGCCACCAGTGACCGTCCTGGGACAGGGCTTTACAATGAGCAGTTCTTC.

This clonotype was seen a handful of times. V is TRBV7-8 and J is TRBJ2-7; D might be TRBD1 (6 bases). The CDR3 runs 14 residues. Per the germline V gene, CDR1 is SGHVS and CDR2 is FQNEAQ. V was pared by 5 bases and J by 3 bases, with 14 bases between. The CDR3 DNA reads as TGTGCCAGCAGCCAATACAGGGACGGCTACGAGCAGTACTTC. Amino acid sequence: CASSQYRDGYEQYF.

The rearrangement uses TRBV7-3 and TRBJ2-3; tentatively, D is TRBD2 (5 bases). V was pared by 5 bases and J by 1 base, with 13 bases between. The CDR3 has 15 residues. Germline V gene lookup returns CDR1 SGHTA and CDR2 FQGTGA. CDR3 protein: CASSQTGSGTDTQYF. CDR3 nucleotide sequence: TGTGCCAGCAGCCAGACGGGATCCGGCACAGATACGCAGTATTTT.